This T cell receptor (beta chain) was documented in a study of response to subunit inactivated influenza vaccine (dated by TCRdb to the late 2010s). With regard to the full study: Deep quantitative T cell receptor repertoire profiling was used in the study to track responses to a trivalent subunit inactivated influenza vaccine.

CDR1 and CDR2, looked up from the germline V gene, are MNHNS and SASEGT. V is trimmed back by 1 base and J by 6 bases, and the junction contains 5 bases that no gene match accounts for. Inclusive of the bounding cysteine and phenylalanine, the CDR3 is 15 residues long. Just CDR3 DNA is preserved here, 45 bases in frame from base 1. In its sample, this clonotype was seen a few times. It has no known antigen specificity. No per-base quality is available; no much larger clone lies one base away. What the study reported, not specific to this receptor: The authors proposed that each seasonal influenza vaccination may bring in only a limited number of new T cells.

Library preparation used RT-PCR. TCRdb records Illumina HiSeq 2500 as the sequencer. Using fastp at Q25 and MiXCR, TCRdb reprocessed the public reads and kept productive beta chains. CDR3 protein duplicates are merged, each entry listing the most common genes and DNA. Counted in this sample were hundreds of thousands of distinct CDR3 sequences; about a fifth of them appeared once. Roughly 11% of the sample goes to the ten largest clones. Specimen: PBMCs from blood, collected 4 to 6 days after vaccination. The V gene is TRBV6-1 and the J gene is TRBJ2-7, with 11 bases matching TRBD2. This TCR was sampled from a man aged 45 to 65 who received an inactivated influenza vaccine. Donor details come from another sample of the same person, matched by shared clones. The sequenced DNA: TGTGCCAGCAGTGAAGGGGCTAGCGGGGGGTTCGAGCAGTACTTC. Protein translation: CASSEGASGGFEQYF.